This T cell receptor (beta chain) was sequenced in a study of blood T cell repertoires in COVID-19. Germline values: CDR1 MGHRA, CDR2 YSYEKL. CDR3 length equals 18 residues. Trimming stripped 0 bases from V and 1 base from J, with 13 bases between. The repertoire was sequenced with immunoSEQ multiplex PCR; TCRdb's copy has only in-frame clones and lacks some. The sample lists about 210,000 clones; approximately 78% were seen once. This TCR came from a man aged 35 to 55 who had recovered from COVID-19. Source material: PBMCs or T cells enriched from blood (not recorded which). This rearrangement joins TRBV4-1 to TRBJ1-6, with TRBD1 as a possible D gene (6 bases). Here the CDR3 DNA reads TGCGCCAGCAGCCAAGACTACAGGGTCCAATCCTATAATTCACCCCTCCACTTT. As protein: CASSQDYRVQSYNSPLHF.